This TCR beta chain was captured by sequencing in a study of T-cell reconstitution after alpha-beta-depleted transplantation in children. The TCRbeta library incorporated unique molecular identifiers. Each CDR3 protein gets one entry after TCRdb re-called the PCR reads with MiXCR. The sample lists roughly 300,000 distinct CDR3 sequences; 9% to 12% were seen once. This clonotype has more than one count but fewer than ten. The CDR3 is 15 residues long. From germline, CDR1 is SGHRS and CDR2 YFSETQ. Trimming at V came to 5 bases and at J to 1 base, leaving 8 bases not matched to a gene. The sequence came from a human donor who donated a stem cell graft to a child with acute lymphoblastic leukemia. The V and J genes are TRBV5-1 and TRBJ2-7, with 8 nucleotides matching TRBD2. The sample consisted of PBMCs from the stem cell graft donor, taken from the stem cell graft. The CDR3 loop reads CASRISGDFSYEQYF. The DNA of the CDR3 is TGCGCCAGCAGAATTAGCGGGGATTTTTCCTACGAGCAGTACTTC.